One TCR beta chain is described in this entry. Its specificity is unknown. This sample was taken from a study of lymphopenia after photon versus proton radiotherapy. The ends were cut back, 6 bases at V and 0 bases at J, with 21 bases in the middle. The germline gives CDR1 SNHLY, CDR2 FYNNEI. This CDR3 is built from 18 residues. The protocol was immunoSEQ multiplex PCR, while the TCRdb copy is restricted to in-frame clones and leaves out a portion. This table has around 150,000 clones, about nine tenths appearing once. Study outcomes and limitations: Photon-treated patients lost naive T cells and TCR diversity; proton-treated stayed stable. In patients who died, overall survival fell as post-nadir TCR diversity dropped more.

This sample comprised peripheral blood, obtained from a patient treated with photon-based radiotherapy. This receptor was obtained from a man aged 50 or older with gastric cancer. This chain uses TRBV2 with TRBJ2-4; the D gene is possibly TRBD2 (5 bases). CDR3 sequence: CASSPEDLPFAAKNIQYF. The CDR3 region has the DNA TGTGCCAGCAGCCCCGAGGACTTGCCCTTCGCAGCCAAAAACATTCAGTACTTC.